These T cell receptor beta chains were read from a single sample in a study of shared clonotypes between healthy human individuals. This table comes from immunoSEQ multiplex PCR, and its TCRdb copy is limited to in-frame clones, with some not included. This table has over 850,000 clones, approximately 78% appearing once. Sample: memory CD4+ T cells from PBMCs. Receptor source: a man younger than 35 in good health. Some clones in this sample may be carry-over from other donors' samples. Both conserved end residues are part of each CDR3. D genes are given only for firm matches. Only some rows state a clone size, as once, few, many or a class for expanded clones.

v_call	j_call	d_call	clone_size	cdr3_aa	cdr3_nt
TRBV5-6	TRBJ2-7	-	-	CASSLAGPYYEQYF	TGTGCCAGCAGCTTGGCAGGGCCATACTATGAGCAGTACTTC
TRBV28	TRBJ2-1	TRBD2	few	CASRVYSSGSGKYNEQFF	TGTGCCAGCAGAGTTTATAGCTCGGGGAGCGGGAAATACAATGAGCAGTTCTTC
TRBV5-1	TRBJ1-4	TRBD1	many	CASSLGTGATNEKLFF	TGCGCCAGCAGCCTGGGTACAGGGGCAACTAATGAAAAACTGTTTTTT
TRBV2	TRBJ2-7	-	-	CASSSVAGTEQYF	TGTGCCAGCTCCTCCGTGGCCGGAACCGAGCAGTACTTC
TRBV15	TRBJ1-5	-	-	CATSSKTGTPQHF	TGTGCCACCAGCTCAAAAACAGGGACGCCCCAGCATTTT
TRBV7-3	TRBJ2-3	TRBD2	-	CASSLGGSVAGADTQYF	TGTGCCAGCAGCTTAGGCGGTTCGGTGGCGGGAGCAGATACGCAGTATTTT
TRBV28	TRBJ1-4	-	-	CASRSFGATNEKLFF	TGTGCCAGCAGATCCTTTGGGGCAACTAATGAAAAACTGTTTTTT
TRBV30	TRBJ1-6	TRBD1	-	CAWGDRAYSPLHF	TGTGCCTGGGGGGACAGGGCCTACTCACCCCTCCACTTT
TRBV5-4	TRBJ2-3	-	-	CASNVPGADTQYF	TGTGCCAGCAACGTCCCAGGGGCAGATACGCAGTATTTT
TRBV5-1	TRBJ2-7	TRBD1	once	CASSLGGTGTEQYF	TGCGCCAGCAGCTTGGGAGGGACAGGGACCGAGCAGTACTTC
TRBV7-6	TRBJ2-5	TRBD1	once	CASTPTGSQETQYF	TGTGCCAGCACCCCGACAGGGTCACAAGAGACCCAGTACTTC
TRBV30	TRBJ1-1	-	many	CAWSVHRAAFF	TGTGCCTGGAGTGTACACAGGGCCGCTTTCTTT
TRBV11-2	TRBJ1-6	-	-	CASRRQPLHF	TGTGCCAGCAGGCGTCAACCCCTCCACTTT
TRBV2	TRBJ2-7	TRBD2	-	CASSVGTSGYEQYF	TGTGCCAGCAGTGTGGGGACTAGCGGCTACGAGCAGTACTTC
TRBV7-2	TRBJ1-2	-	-	CASSLDPGSYGYTF	TGTGCCAGCAGCTTAGATCCTGGGTCGTATGGCTACACCTTC
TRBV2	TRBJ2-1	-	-	CASSPSPGTEQFF	TGTGCCAGCAGTCCGTCCCCGGGAACTGAGCAGTTCTTC
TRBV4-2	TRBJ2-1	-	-	CASSQAPGGSAYEQFF	TGTGCCAGCAGCCAAGCTCCGGGTGGATCTGCGTATGAGCAGTTCTTC
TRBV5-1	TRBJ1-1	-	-	CASRTEAFF	TGCGCCAGCCGCACTGAAGCTTTCTTT
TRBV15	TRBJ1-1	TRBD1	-	CATSLQGGTEAFF	TGTGCCACCAGCCTACAGGGGGGCACTGAAGCTTTCTTT
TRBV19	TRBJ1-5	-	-	CASSIVGPLRSQHF	TGTGCCAGTAGTATAGTGGGCCCCCTAAGATCCCAGCATTTT
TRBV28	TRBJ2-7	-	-	CASSINYEQYF	TGTGCCAGCAGTATCAACTACGAGCAGTACTTC
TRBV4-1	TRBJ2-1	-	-	CASSQEIAGQLKFF	TGCGCCAGCAGCCAAGAAATAGCTGGACAGCTCAAGTTCTTC
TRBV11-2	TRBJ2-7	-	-	CASSFYEGDEQYF	TGTGCCAGCAGCTTTTACGAGGGAGACGAGCAGTACTTC
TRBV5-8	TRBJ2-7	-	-	CASSSRTVPYF	TGTGCCAGCAGCTCTAGGACAGTCCCGTACTTC
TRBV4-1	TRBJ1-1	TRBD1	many	CASSQEGQGAAPEAFF	TGCGCCAGCAGCCAAGAGGGGCAGGGGGCGGCCCCTGAAGCTTTCTTT
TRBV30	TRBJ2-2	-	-	CAWSSARTSNTGELFF	TGTGCCTGGAGTAGTGCCAGGACTTCGAACACCGGGGAGCTGTTTTTT
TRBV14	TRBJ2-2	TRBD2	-	CASSQTGASGSQPGELFF	TGTGCCAGCAGCCAAACAGGGGCTAGCGGGAGTCAACCCGGGGAGCTGTTTTTT
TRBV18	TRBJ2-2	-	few	CASSPPAGHSSGELFF	TGTGCCAGCTCACCACCGGCAGGGCATTCCTCCGGGGAGCTGTTTTTT
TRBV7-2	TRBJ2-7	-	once	CASSFDSPEQYF	TGTGCCAGCAGCTTCGACTCTCCGGAGCAGTACTTC
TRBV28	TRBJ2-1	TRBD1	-	CASSLLPGQGNYNEQFF	TGTGCCAGCAGTTTATTGCCGGGACAGGGAAACTACAATGAGCAGTTCTTC
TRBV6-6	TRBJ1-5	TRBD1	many	CACGGQEVRQPQHF	TGTGCCTGCGGCGGACAGGAGGTGCGTCAGCCCCAGCATTTT
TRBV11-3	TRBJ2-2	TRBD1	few	CASSLGNRGDTGELFF	TGTGCCAGCAGCTTAGGCAACAGGGGGGACACCGGGGAGCTGTTTTTT
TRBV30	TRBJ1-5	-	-	CAWSEGRSINPQHF	TGTGCCTGGAGTGAGGGACGGTCAATCAACCCCCAGCATTTT
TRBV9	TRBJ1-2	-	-	CASSVAWKGDGYTF	TGTGCCAGCAGCGTAGCTTGGAAAGGGGATGGCTACACCTTC
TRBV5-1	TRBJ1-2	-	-	CASRGLGPGYTF	TGCGCCAGCCGGGGTTTAGGGCCCGGCTACACCTTC
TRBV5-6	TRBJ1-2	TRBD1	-	CASSWDRGSYGYTF	TGTGCCAGCAGCTGGGACAGGGGTTCCTATGGCTACACCTTC
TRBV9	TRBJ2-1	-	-	CASSVLADTYNEQFF	TGTGCCAGCAGCGTACTCGCGGATACCTACAATGAGCAGTTCTTC
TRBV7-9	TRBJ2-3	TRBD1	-	CASSLYDRERDTQYF	TGTGCCAGCAGCTTATACGACAGGGAACGTGATACGCAGTATTTT
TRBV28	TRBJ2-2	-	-	CASSLPRGRDGELFF	TGTGCCAGCAGTTTACCCAGGGGTAGGGACGGGGAGCTGTTTTTT
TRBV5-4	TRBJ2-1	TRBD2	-	CASSLVTSGTIGQFF	TGTGCCAGCAGCTTGGTCACTAGCGGCACGATAGGGCAGTTCTTC
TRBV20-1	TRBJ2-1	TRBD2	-	CSASGRNEQFF	TGCAGTGCTAGCGGGAGGAATGAGCAGTTCTTC
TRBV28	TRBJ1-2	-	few	CASSPGEGVANYGYTF	TGTGCCAGCAGTCCCGGGGAGGGGGTAGCTAACTATGGCTACACCTTC
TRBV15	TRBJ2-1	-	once	CATSRGGFGTEQFF	TGTGCCACCAGCAGAGGGGGGTTCGGGACTGAGCAGTTCTTC
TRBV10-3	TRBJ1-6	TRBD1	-	CAISDSTGVGNSPLHF	TGTGCCATCAGTGACTCTACAGGGGTGGGAAATTCACCCCTCCACTTT
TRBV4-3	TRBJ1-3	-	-	CASSYSIGSSGNTIYF	TGCGCCAGCAGCTATTCCATAGGGAGCTCTGGAAACACCATATATTTT
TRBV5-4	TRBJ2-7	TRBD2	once	CASTSGLADEQYF	TGTGCCAGCACCTCGGGACTAGCCGACGAGCAGTACTTC
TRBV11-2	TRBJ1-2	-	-	CASSWTDTNYGYTF	TGTGCCAGCAGCTGGACAGATACTAACTATGGCTACACCTTC
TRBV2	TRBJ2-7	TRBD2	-	CARRTLAGDYEQYF	TGTGCCAGACGAACACTAGCGGGAGACTACGAGCAGTACTTC